The T cell receptor beta chain under discussion was sequenced for a study of T-cell reconstitution after alpha-beta-depleted transplantation in children. General study results and limits: As was reported, about two months after transplant, alpha-beta T cells came from several hundred expanded graft clones. Surviving recipient T cells and intrathymic progenitors accounted for some patients' high TCRbeta diversity at day 60. Diversity and T-cell counts at one year after transplant derived mostly from new T cells.

Unique molecular identifiers were used in preparing the TCRbeta library. TCRdb recomputed calls from the PCR reads with MiXCR, one row per CDR3 protein. The table lists 210,000 or so distinct CDR3 sequences, approximately 10% of them singletons. The sample holds many counts of this clonotype. Its specificity is unknown. The sequenced sample was PBMCs, obtained before TCRalphabeta/CD19-depleted stem cell transplant. This receptor was identified in a child less than two years old with acute myeloid leukemia, due to receive a stem cell transplant.

CDR3 sequence reads: CASSPGQGAYNEQFF. The CDR3 bases are TGCGCCAGCAGCCCCGGACAGGGGGCCTACAATGAGCAGTTCTTC. This chain uses TRBV5-1 with TRBJ2-1, with 10 bases matching TRBD1. Looked up from germline, CDR1 is SGHRS and CDR2 is YFSETQ. This CDR3 is built from 15 residues. After removal of 4 bases from V and 2 bases from J, the junction contained 3 bases not matched to a gene. The full variable domain, with the rest looked up from reference TRBV5-1 and TRBJ2-1, is KAGVTQTPRYLIKTRGQQVTLSCSPISGHRSVSWYQQTPGQGLQFLFEYFSETQRNKGNFPGRFSGRQFSNSRSEMNVSTLELGDSALYLCASSPGQGAYNEQFFGPGTRLTVL.